This T cell receptor beta chain was documented in a study of shared clonotypes between healthy human individuals. Sequenced by immunoSEQ multiplex PCR; TCRdb stores in-frame clones only, minus some. In the table there are about 2.5 million clones, 85% to 95% of which are singletons. In germline, CDR1 is SEHNR, CDR2 FQNEAQ (reference sequence). CDR3 length: 15 residues. V shed 5 bases, J shed 1 base, and the junction held 7 bases outside the gene matches. This clone was counted between two and nine times. Sequences were obtained from naive CD4+ T cells from PBMCs. The subset here: CD45RA+ positively selected. This chain links TRBV7-9 with TRBJ1-1; 7 bases are shared with TRBD1. The source is a man between 18 and 35 years old in good health. Some clones in this sample may be carry-over from other donors' samples. Written as DNA, the CDR3 is TGTGCCAGCAGCCCGCGGACAGGAGAGAACACTGAAGCTTTCTTT. It specifies CASSPRTGENTEAFF.